Listed below are T cell receptor beta chains from one sample, sequenced in a study of OX40 agonist ivuxolimab in advanced cancers. Repertoires were generated with immunoSEQ multiplex PCR, while TCRdb's copy carries only in-frame clones and drops some. The sample lists approximately 30,000 clones, about 77% occurring once. Sequencing used CD4+ or CD8+ T cells sorted from blood, obtained in a trial of the OX40 agonist ivuxolimab. The origin of the receptors is an adult with an advanced solid tumor such as melanoma, head and neck, liver or kidney cancer. CDR3s include the opening cysteine and the closing phenylalanine or tryptophan. Each record gives: J gene, D gene, V gene, clone size, CDR3 protein, CDR3 DNA. D genes are given only for firm matches. Clone size is not always given. Where it is, it says once, few, many or a class for expanded clones.

J gene: TRBJ2-7; D gene: NA; V gene: TRBV7-3; clone size: NA; CDR3 protein: CASSPLGGGAYEQYF; CDR3 DNA: TGTGCCAGCAGCCCCCTGGGGGGGGGCGCCTACGAGCAGTACTTC
J gene: TRBJ1-5; D gene: NA; V gene: TRBV4-1; clone size: few; CDR3 protein: CASSQGGNQPQHF; CDR3 DNA: TGCGCCAGCAGCCAGGGGGGCAATCAGCCCCAGCATTTT
J gene: TRBJ1-1; D gene: NA; V gene: TRBV25-1; clone size: NA; CDR3 protein: CVSSEEGYTEAFF; CDR3 DNA: TGTGTCAGCAGTGAAGAGGGCTACACTGAAGCTTTCTTT
J gene: TRBJ2-2; D gene: NA; V gene: TRBV6-6; clone size: NA; CDR3 protein: CASRGPQFPTGELFF; CDR3 DNA: TGTGCCAGCAGAGGCCCACAATTCCCCACCGGGGAGCTGTTTTTT
J gene: TRBJ2-1; D gene: NA; V gene: TRBV6-5; clone size: NA; CDR3 protein: CASSYTGTLFNEQFF; CDR3 DNA: TGTGCCAGCAGTTACACCGGGACTTTGTTCAATGAGCAGTTCTTC
J gene: TRBJ1-1; D gene: NA; V gene: TRBV5-5; clone size: NA; CDR3 protein: CASSSSGTPNTEAFF; CDR3 DNA: TGTGCCAGCAGCTCCTCGGGGACACCGAACACTGAAGCTTTCTTT
J gene: TRBJ2-5; D gene: NA; V gene: TRBV5-6; clone size: once; CDR3 protein: CASSLVADQYF; CDR3 DNA: TGTGCCAGCAGCTTGGTAGCGGACCAGTACTTC
J gene: TRBJ1-2; D gene: NA; V gene: TRBV5-4; clone size: NA; CDR3 protein: CASSLVVGEGGYTF; CDR3 DNA: TGTGCCAGCAGCTTGGTTGTTGGGGAGGGTGGCTACACCTTC
J gene: TRBJ2-3; D gene: NA; V gene: TRBV30; clone size: NA; CDR3 protein: CAWSVGVADTQYF; CDR3 DNA: TGTGCCTGGAGTGTGGGGGTTGCAGATACGCAGTATTTT
J gene: TRBJ1-4; D gene: NA; V gene: TRBV28; clone size: NA; CDR3 protein: CASRPTLSGEKLFF; CDR3 DNA: TGTGCCAGCAGGCCCACCCTTAGCGGTGAAAAACTGTTTTTT
J gene: TRBJ2-2; D gene: TRBD1; V gene: TRBV13; clone size: NA; CDR3 protein: CASSLTGQGRSGELFF; CDR3 DNA: TGTGCCAGCAGCTTAACCGGACAGGGTCGGTCCGGGGAGCTGTTTTTT
J gene: TRBJ1-2; D gene: NA; V gene: TRBV4-2; clone size: medium-sized; CDR3 protein: CASSQSPGAPEGYTF; CDR3 DNA: TGTGCCAGCAGCCAATCCCCAGGGGCTCCGGAGGGCTACACCTTC
J gene: TRBJ2-7; D gene: NA; V gene: TRBV7-9; clone size: NA; CDR3 protein: CASSATLDSSYEQYF; CDR3 DNA: TGTGCCAGCAGCGCAACACTGGACAGCTCCTACGAGCAGTACTTC
J gene: TRBJ1-3; D gene: NA; V gene: TRBV4-1; clone size: once; CDR3 protein: CASSHPGQSSGNTIYF; CDR3 DNA: TGCGCCAGCAGCCACCCAGGCCAGAGCTCTGGAAACACCATATATTTT
J gene: TRBJ2-5; D gene: TRBD2; V gene: TRBV7-2; clone size: NA; CDR3 protein: CASSLVPSGGWETQYF; CDR3 DNA: TGTGCCAGCAGCTTAGTCCCTAGCGGGGGGTGGGAGACCCAGTACTTC
J gene: TRBJ1-4; D gene: NA; V gene: TRBV5-6; clone size: NA; CDR3 protein: CASSLEGGGDEKLFF; CDR3 DNA: TGTGCCAGCAGCTTGGAAGGGGGAGGGGATGAAAAACTGTTTTTT
J gene: TRBJ2-2; D gene: NA; V gene: TRBV9; clone size: NA; CDR3 protein: CASSVDANRELFF; CDR3 DNA: TGTGCCAGCAGCGTAGATGCGAACAGGGAGCTGTTTTTT
J gene: TRBJ2-2; D gene: TRBD2; V gene: TRBV9; clone size: NA; CDR3 protein: CASSQTGTTNTGELFF; CDR3 DNA: TGTGCCAGCAGCCAGACCGGGACTACAAACACCGGGGAGCTGTTTTTT
J gene: TRBJ2-1; D gene: NA; V gene: TRBV7-9; clone size: medium-sized; CDR3 protein: CASSFDPNEQFF; CDR3 DNA: TGTGCCAGCAGCTTTGATCCCAATGAGCAGTTCTTC
J gene: TRBJ2-1; D gene: NA; V gene: TRBV27; clone size: NA; CDR3 protein: CASSLQSTGWAEQFF; CDR3 DNA: TGTGCCAGCAGTTTACAGTCCACAGGGTGGGCTGAGCAGTTCTTC
J gene: TRBJ2-1; D gene: TRBD1; V gene: TRBV6-5; clone size: NA; CDR3 protein: CASSYQGDSYNEQFF; CDR3 DNA: TGTGCCAGCAGTTACCAGGGGGACTCCTACAATGAGCAGTTCTTC
J gene: TRBJ1-2; D gene: TRBD1; V gene: TRBV11-1; clone size: NA; CDR3 protein: CASSSGQGEWSGYTF; CDR3 DNA: TGTGCCAGCAGCTCGGGACAGGGGGAATGGAGTGGCTACACCTTC
J gene: TRBJ2-1; D gene: NA; V gene: TRBV28; clone size: NA; CDR3 protein: CASRYALDRYNEQFF; CDR3 DNA: TGTGCCAGCAGATACGCTCTGGACAGATACAATGAGCAGTTCTTC
J gene: TRBJ2-3; D gene: NA; V gene: TRBV7-9; clone size: NA; CDR3 protein: CASSLAASTDTQYF; CDR3 DNA: TGTGCCAGCAGCTTAGCCGCTAGCACAGATACGCAGTATTTT
J gene: TRBJ2-5; D gene: NA; V gene: TRBV7-6; clone size: NA; CDR3 protein: CASSPGVGSDLLGETQYF; CDR3 DNA: TGTGCCAGCAGCCCCGGGGTTGGTAGCGACCTTCTTGGGGAGACCCAGTACTTC
J gene: TRBJ2-3; D gene: NA; V gene: TRBV5-4; clone size: NA; CDR3 protein: CASSGGLEHTQYF; CDR3 DNA: TGTGCCAGCAGCGGGGGATTGGAACATACGCAGTATTTT
J gene: TRBJ1-3; D gene: TRBD1; V gene: TRBV19; clone size: few; CDR3 protein: CASTANPGTGVGNTIYF; CDR3 DNA: TGTGCCAGTACTGCCAACCCCGGGACAGGGGTCGGAAACACCATATATTTT
J gene: TRBJ2-7; D gene: TRBD2; V gene: TRBV7-8; clone size: medium-sized; CDR3 protein: CASSLGTAGGRYEQYF; CDR3 DNA: TGTGCCAGCAGCTTAGGAACGGCGGGGGGGCGTTACGAGCAGTACTTC
J gene: TRBJ1-1; D gene: TRBD1; V gene: TRBV25-1; clone size: NA; CDR3 protein: CASSVQGGRYTEAFF; CDR3 DNA: TGTGCCAGCAGTGTCCAGGGGGGTCGTTATACTGAAGCTTTCTTT
J gene: TRBJ2-7; D gene: NA; V gene: TRBV19; clone size: NA; CDR3 protein: CASRQDLVGNEQYF; CDR3 DNA: TGTGCCAGTAGGCAAGACCTGGTCGGCAACGAGCAGTACTTC
J gene: TRBJ2-7; D gene: TRBD1; V gene: TRBV30; clone size: NA; CDR3 protein: CAWSGEGTGDHGQYF; CDR3 DNA: TGTGCCTGGAGCGGAGAGGGGACAGGGGACCACGGGCAGTACTTC
J gene: TRBJ2-5; D gene: NA; V gene: TRBV2; clone size: NA; CDR3 protein: CASRLGLETQYF; CDR3 DNA: TGTGCCAGCAGGTTGGGGTTGGAGACCCAGTACTTC
J gene: TRBJ2-7; D gene: NA; V gene: TRBV28; clone size: NA; CDR3 protein: CASSIGPPYEQYF; CDR3 DNA: TGTGCCAGCAGTATCGGACCTCCTTACGAGCAGTACTTC
J gene: TRBJ2-7; D gene: NA; V gene: TRBV12-5; clone size: NA; CDR3 protein: CASGLPKYEQYF; CDR3 DNA: TGTGCTAGTGGTTTGCCTAAGTACGAGCAGTACTTC
J gene: TRBJ2-7; D gene: TRBD1; V gene: TRBV7-2; clone size: NA; CDR3 protein: CASSLQGQGAYEQYF; CDR3 DNA: TGTGCCAGCAGCTTACAGGGACAGGGGGCCTACGAGCAGTACTTC
J gene: TRBJ2-7; D gene: NA; V gene: TRBV11-3; clone size: NA; CDR3 protein: CASSLATDYEQYF; CDR3 DNA: TGTGCCAGCAGCTTAGCGACAGACTACGAGCAGTACTTC
J gene: TRBJ2-1; D gene: TRBD2; V gene: TRBV5-4; clone size: NA; CDR3 protein: CASKSGTYNEQFF; CDR3 DNA: TGTGCCAGCAAGAGCGGGACCTACAATGAGCAGTTCTTC
J gene: TRBJ2-5; D gene: TRBD2; V gene: TRBV4-3; clone size: NA; CDR3 protein: CASSQGISGDVGETQYF; CDR3 DNA: TGCGCCAGCAGCCAAGGGATTAGCGGGGATGTAGGGGAGACCCAGTACTTC
J gene: TRBJ2-5; D gene: TRBD2; V gene: TRBV10-3; clone size: few; CDR3 protein: CAISAEGSSGETQYF; CDR3 DNA: TGTGCCATCAGTGCTGAGGGCTCTAGCGGGGAGACCCAGTACTTC
J gene: TRBJ1-2; D gene: NA; V gene: TRBV5-6; clone size: NA; CDR3 protein: CASSLEVNYGYTF; CDR3 DNA: TGTGCCAGCAGCTTGGAAGTTAACTATGGCTACACCTTC
J gene: TRBJ2-3; D gene: NA; V gene: TRBV6-4; clone size: few; CDR3 protein: CASSDSRGQDTQYF; CDR3 DNA: TGTGCCAGCAGTGACTCCCGGGGCCAAGATACGCAGTATTTT
J gene: TRBJ1-1; D gene: NA; V gene: TRBV11-3; clone size: NA; CDR3 protein: CASRGPMNTEAFF; CDR3 DNA: TGTGCCAGCAGGGGACCGATGAACACTGAAGCTTTCTTT
J gene: TRBJ1-2; D gene: TRBD1; V gene: TRBV7-8; clone size: NA; CDR3 protein: CASSPYTGDGYTF; CDR3 DNA: TGTGCCAGCAGCCCGTATACAGGGGATGGCTACACCTTC
J gene: TRBJ1-6; D gene: NA; V gene: TRBV4-3; clone size: once; CDR3 protein: CASSQDMADHNSPLHF; CDR3 DNA: TGCGCCAGCAGCCAAGATATGGCAGATCATAATTCACCCCTCCACTTT
J gene: TRBJ1-5; D gene: TRBD1; V gene: TRBV11-2; clone size: NA; CDR3 protein: CASSLGTGGVNNQPQHF; CDR3 DNA: TGTGCCAGCAGCCTCGGGACAGGGGGAGTAAACAATCAGCCCCAGCATTTT
J gene: TRBJ1-5; D gene: TRBD1; V gene: TRBV2; clone size: few; CDR3 protein: CASRVDRGLQPQHF; CDR3 DNA: TGTGCCAGCAGAGTGGACAGGGGGCTTCAGCCCCAGCATTTT
J gene: TRBJ2-7; D gene: TRBD1; V gene: TRBV7-7; clone size: NA; CDR3 protein: CASSSAGTEYEQYF; CDR3 DNA: TGTGCCAGCAGCTCAGCCGGGACAGAATACGAGCAGTACTTC
J gene: TRBJ2-5; D gene: TRBD2; V gene: TRBV28; clone size: NA; CDR3 protein: CASILTRAGGETQYF; CDR3 DNA: TGTGCCAGCATCCTTACTAGGGCGGGGGGGGAGACCCAGTACTTC